This paragraph covers one T cell receptor (beta chain) sequence. The data stem from a study of blood T cell repertoires in COVID-19. V was pared by 2 bases and J by 2 bases, with 7 bases between. This CDR3 spans 15 amino acids. Germline CDR1 and CDR2: KGHSH and LQKENI. In the study's own analysis: Reference gene primer amplification gave nucleated cell count estimates. The method was immunoSEQ multiplex PCR; TCRdb's version includes in-frame clones alone and lacks a portion of them. That table is the source of V, J and clone size, and D and trimming were worked out from the DNA. The sample shows under 50,000 clones, approximately 90% of them seen only once.

Sequencing was done on a sample of peripheral blood. This sequence joins TRBV18 and TRBJ2-6; no clear D. The source of this sequence is a man in his 70s with active COVID-19. The CDR3: CASSPSSAGANVLTF. The CDR3 DNA reads TGTGCCAGCTCACCAAGCAGCGCTGGGGCCAACGTCCTGACTTTC.